This TCR beta chain comes out of a study of neurological immune-mediated disorders. TCRdb analysed the 5' RACE reads with MiXCR anew, one entry per CDR3 protein. Of over 15,000 distinct CDR3 sequences in the sample, around 9.7% were seen once. Germline V gene sequence: CDR1 SGHRS, CDR2 YFSETQ. The length of the CDR3 is 17 residues. V shed 3 bases, J shed 5 bases, and the junction held 15 bases outside the gene matches. This clonotype was detected many times. The J gene is TRBJ2-7, the V gene TRBV5-1, with 9 bases matching TRBD1. The TCR was taken from a man aged 45-65 years in good health. The sequenced material came from CD8+ T cells from blood. In DNA, the CDR3 is TGCGCCAGCAGCTACCCCCCGGGACAGGGAGTCCAAGACGAGCAGTACTTC. This translates into CASSYPPGQGVQDEQYF. The whole variable domain, filled in from reference TRBV5-1 and TRBJ2-7, reads KAGVTQTPRYLIKTRGQQVTLSCSPISGHRSVSWYQQTPGQGLQFLFEYFSETQRNKGNFPGRFSGRQFSNSRSEMNVSTLELGDSALYLCASSYPPGQGVQDEQYFGPGTRLTVT.